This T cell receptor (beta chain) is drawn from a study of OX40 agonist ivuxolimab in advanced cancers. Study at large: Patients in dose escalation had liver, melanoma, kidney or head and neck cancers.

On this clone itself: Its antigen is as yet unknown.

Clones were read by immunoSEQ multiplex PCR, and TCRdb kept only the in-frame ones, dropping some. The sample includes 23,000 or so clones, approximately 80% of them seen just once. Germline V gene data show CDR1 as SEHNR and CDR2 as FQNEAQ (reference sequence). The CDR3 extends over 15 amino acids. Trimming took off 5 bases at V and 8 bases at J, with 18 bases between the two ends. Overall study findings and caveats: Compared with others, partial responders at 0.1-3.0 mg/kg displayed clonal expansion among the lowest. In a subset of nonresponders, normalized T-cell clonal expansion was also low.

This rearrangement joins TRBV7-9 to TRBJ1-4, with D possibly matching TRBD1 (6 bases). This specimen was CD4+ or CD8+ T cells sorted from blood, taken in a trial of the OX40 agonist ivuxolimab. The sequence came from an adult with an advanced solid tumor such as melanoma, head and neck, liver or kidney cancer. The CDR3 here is CASSAHQGQEEKLFF. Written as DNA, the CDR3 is TGTGCCAGCAGCGCCCATCAGGGACAAGAGGAAAAACTGTTTTTT.